This TCR beta chain derives from a study of shared clonotypes between healthy human individuals. The study, taken as a whole, reports: Blood was the sole source, and tissue repertoires probably differ. The naive CD4 repertoires of a few donors were compared, and about 5% of clonotypes were shared. A limitation of the genetic and exposure-history diversity represented arose from few donors.

With V trimmed by 10 bases and J by 5 bases, 9 bases remained unmatched. Germline V gene lookup returns CDR1 SNHLY and CDR2 FYNNEI. This CDR3 spans 14 amino acids. Data came from immunoSEQ multiplex PCR; TCRdb stores just in-frame clones and leaves some out. This sample has 750,000 to 1,000,000 clones, with around 92% found just once. With respect to this clone: The antigen remains unidentified.

CD45RO-negative cells were positively selected for CCR7, leaving out terminally differentiated effector memory CD45RA+ cells. Sample: naive CD8+ T cells sorted from blood. This receptor was obtained from a man aged 25 to 45 in good health. This chain connects TRBV2 to TRBJ2-7; 12 bases line up with TRBD2. CDR3 amino acids: CATSRLAGVDEQYF. CDR3 coding DNA: TGTGCCACAAGTCGACTAGCGGGAGTGGACGAGCAGTACTTC.